This T cell receptor beta chain was observed in a study of blood T cell repertoires in COVID-19. Study at large: Donors in the United States, Italy and Spain gave samples during acute or convalescent COVID-19.

The CDR3 extends over 14 amino acids. Trimming removed 4 bases at V and 6 bases at J, with 16 bases between. CDR1 is SNHLY, CDR2 FYNNEI, per germline. Methods used by the authors: Estimated nucleated cell counts came from reference gene primer amplification. Sequencing used immunoSEQ multiplex PCR; TCRdb keeps in-frame clones, though not all of them. V and J calls and clone size are as listed in that table; D and trimming were resolved from the DNA. Counted here are about 210,000 clones, about 90% occurring once; the ten biggest clones make up around 1.2%. This TCR was recovered from a man under 40 with acute or convalescent COVID-19. The source material was peripheral blood. The chain is built from TRBV2 and TRBJ2-7; TRBD1 might be the D (5 bases). The CDR3 DNA sequence: TGTGCCAGCAGTGTGCAACAGGTTACCCGCGAGCAGTACTTC. Amino acid sequence: CASSVQQVTREQYF. The full variable domain, with the rest looked up from reference TRBV2 and TRBJ2-7, is EPEVTQTPSHQVTQMGQEVILRCVPISNHLYFYWYRQILGQKVEFLVSFYNNEISEKSEIFDDQFSVERPDGSNFTLKIRSTKLEDSAMYFCASSVQQVTREQYFGPGTRLTVT.